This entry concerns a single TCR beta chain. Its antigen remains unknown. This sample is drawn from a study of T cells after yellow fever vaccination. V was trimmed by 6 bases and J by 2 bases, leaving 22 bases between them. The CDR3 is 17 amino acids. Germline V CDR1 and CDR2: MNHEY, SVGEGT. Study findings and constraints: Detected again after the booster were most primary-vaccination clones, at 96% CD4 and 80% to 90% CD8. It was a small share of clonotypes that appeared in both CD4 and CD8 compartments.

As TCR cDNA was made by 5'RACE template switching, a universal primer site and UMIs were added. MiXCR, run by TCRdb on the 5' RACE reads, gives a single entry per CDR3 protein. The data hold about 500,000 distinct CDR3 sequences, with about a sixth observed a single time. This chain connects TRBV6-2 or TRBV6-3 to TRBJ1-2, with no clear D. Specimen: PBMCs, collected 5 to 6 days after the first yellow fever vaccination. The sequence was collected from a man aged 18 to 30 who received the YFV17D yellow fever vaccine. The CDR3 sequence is CASRTGHVTRWNYGYTF. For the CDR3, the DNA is TGTGCCAGCAGGACGGGCCACGTGACAAGGTGGAACTATGGCTACACCTTC.